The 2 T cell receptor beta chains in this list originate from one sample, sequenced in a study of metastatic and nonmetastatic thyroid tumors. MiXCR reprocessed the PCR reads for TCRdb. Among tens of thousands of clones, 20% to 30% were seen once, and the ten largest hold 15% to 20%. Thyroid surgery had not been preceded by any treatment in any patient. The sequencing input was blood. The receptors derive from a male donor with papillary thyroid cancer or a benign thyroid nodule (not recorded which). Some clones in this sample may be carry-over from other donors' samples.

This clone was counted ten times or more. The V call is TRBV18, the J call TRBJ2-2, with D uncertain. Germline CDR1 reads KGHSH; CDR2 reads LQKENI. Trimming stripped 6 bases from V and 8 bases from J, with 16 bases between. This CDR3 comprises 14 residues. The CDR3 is CASSSRLSLGELFF. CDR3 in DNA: TGTGCCAGCTCTAGCCGGCTGTCACTGGGGGAGCTGTTTTTT.

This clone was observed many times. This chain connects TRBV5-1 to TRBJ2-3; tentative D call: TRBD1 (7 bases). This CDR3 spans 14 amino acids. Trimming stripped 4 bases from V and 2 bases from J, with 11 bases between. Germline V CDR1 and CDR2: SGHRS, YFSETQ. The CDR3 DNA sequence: TGCGCCAGCAGCGCGGGACAGATCACAGATACGCAGTATTTT. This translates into CASSAGQITDTQYF.